The clone carrying this T cell receptor beta chain showed up many times. The sample comes from a study of T cells of healthy individuals. TCRdb independently ran MiXCR on the 5' RACE reads; one entry per CDR3 protein. This table has about 63,000 distinct CDR3 sequences, around 16% appearing once. Germline V gene data show CDR1 as SEHNR and CDR2 as FQNEAQ (reference sequence). CDR3 length: 14 residues. J lost 3 bases, V lost 5 bases, and 5 bases had no gene match. This sequence was found in a human donor in good health. This rearrangement joins TRBV7-9 to TRBJ2-7; 9 nucleotides line up with TRBD2. This chain's CDR3 is CASSRSSGNYEQYF. CDR3 DNA sequence: TGTGCCAGCAGCCGATCTAGCGGGAACTACGAGCAGTACTTC.